This entry concerns a single T cell receptor (beta chain). This receptor's antigen is unknown. The sample holds no much larger clone one base away, and base qualities are not on file. The germline V gene supplies CDR1 SGHTA and CDR2 FQGNSA. The cysteine opens and the phenylalanine closes a CDR3 of 11 amino acids. Kept here is only the CDR3 DNA, which spans 33 bases and is read in frame from base 1. V and J are trimmed by 6 bases and 12 bases, and the gene matches miss 4 bases of the junction. The data derive from a study of blood T cell repertoires in COVID-19 (dated by TCRdb to between 2020 and 2021). About the investigation overall: The collaborator samples originated in the United States, Italy and Spain and spanned the acute and convalescent phases of COVID-19. The prospective study material was composed of cDNA or gDNA derived from T cells, B-cell-depleted T cells, or PBMCs. The dataset comprised deeply sampled blood TCRbeta repertoires from subjects exposed to, actively infected with, or recovered from COVID-19. The repertoires were released in a freely available public database meant as a resource for research on the immune response to SARS-CoV-2. Samples came from the ongoing ImmuneRACE study (first 160 participants) plus 1,254 subjects from 6 global collaborators. A de-identified subject ID, COVID-19 status, age in years and sex were almost always included in the sample metadata. Where HLA class I and class II types were available, the types were taken from metadata supplied by the sample provider, not from assay-based typing.

What the work shows at the level of the full study, not this receptor alone: How much clinical and demographic metadata was included differed by source and by participant, and the metadata was provided uncurated.

The collaborating institutions used their own protocols to collect whole blood in K2EDTA tubes. For TCRbeta analysis, collaborator samples were shipped as frozen whole blood, as isolated PBMCs, or as DNA extracted from either sample type. TCRbeta CDR3 regions were amplified from genomic DNA using the immunoSEQ Assay, a bias-controlled multiplex PCR. In the paper's pipeline: The number of nucleated cells in each sample was estimated from the amplification of reference gene primers within the assay. To quantify the absolute abundance of each unique TCRbeta CDR3 rearrangement, sequence reads were collapsed and filtered. For each sample, productive Simpson clonality was calculated as the square root of Simpson's diversity index over productive rearrangements. Here the immuneACCESS table is served through TCRdb, limited to in-frame sequences with V and J called. Missing clones are a known gap in these copies; in checked studies unresolved V genes cover under half, and the rest lacks a known reason. From that table come the V and J calls and clone size; the DNA was used to work out D and trimming. The sample includes under 300,000 clones, with about four fifths observed a single time. The ten largest account for around 2.9% of the sample.

The rearranged chain carries TRBV7-2 and TRBJ1-4; TRBD1 agrees with 7 junctional bases. The receptor comes from a woman in her sixties with active or convalescent COVID-19. Specimen: peripheral blood. In nucleotide form, the sequence is TGTGCCAGCAGGCTAACAGGGGAACTGTTTTTT. It codes for CASRLTGELFF.